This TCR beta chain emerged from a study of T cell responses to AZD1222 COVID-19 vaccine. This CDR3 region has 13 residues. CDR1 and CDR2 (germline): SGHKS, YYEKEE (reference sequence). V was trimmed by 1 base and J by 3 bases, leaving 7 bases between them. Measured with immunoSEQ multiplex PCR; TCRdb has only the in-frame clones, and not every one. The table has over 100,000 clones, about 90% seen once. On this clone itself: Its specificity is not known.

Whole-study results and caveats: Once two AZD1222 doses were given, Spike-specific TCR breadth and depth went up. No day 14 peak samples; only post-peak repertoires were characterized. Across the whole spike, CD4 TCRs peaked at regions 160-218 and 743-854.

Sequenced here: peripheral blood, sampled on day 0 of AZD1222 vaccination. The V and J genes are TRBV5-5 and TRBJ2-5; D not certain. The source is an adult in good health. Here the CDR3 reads CASSLPREETQYF. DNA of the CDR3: TGTGCCAGCAGCTTGCCCAGAGAAGAGACCCAGTACTTC.